These T cell receptor beta chains were read from a single sample in a study of T-cell memory formation after mild COVID-19. TCRdb ran MiXCR on the 5' RACE reads and lists one entry per CDR3 protein. Among about 360,000 distinct CDR3 sequences, about 15% were seen once, and the ten largest hold around a fifth. Sequenced sample: PBMCs or a T cell subset sorted from them (not recorded which). Source of these receptors: a man younger than 30 who had mild COVID-19 (a few samples of this study predate the infection). Cell type and time point are not known. Each CDR3 is given without its conserved first and last residue.

j_gene: TRBJ2-4
v_gene: TRBV24-1
CDR3aa: ATSGPVSQLEGLAKNIQY

j_gene: TRBJ1-1
v_gene: TRBV4-1
CDR3aa: ASSQDHWGGTEAF

j_gene: TRBJ2-1
v_gene: TRBV10-3
CDR3aa: AISKGGGDSYNEQF

j_gene: TRBJ2-7
v_gene: TRBV29-1
CDR3aa: SVEDLGTALLVRTYEQY

j_gene: TRBJ1-1
v_gene: TRBV20-1
CDR3aa: SARVFRNTEAF

j_gene: TRBJ1-5
v_gene: TRBV11-1
CDR3aa: ASKKGRQFLAQH

j_gene: TRBJ2-1
v_gene: TRBV7-9
CDR3aa: AGGQGENEQF

j_gene: TRBJ1-2
v_gene: TRBV7-2
CDR3aa: ASSFRGADFKYGYT

j_gene: TRBJ2-5
v_gene: TRBV5-4
CDR3aa: ASSSAARGQETQY

j_gene: TRBJ2-3
v_gene: TRBV12-3/TRBV12-4
CDR3aa: ASTLRSVLQY

j_gene: TRBJ1-2
v_gene: TRBV6-2/TRBV6-3
CDR3aa: ASRLTGNNGYT

j_gene: TRBJ2-3
v_gene: TRBV4-3
CDR3aa: ASSQKAGGITDTQY

j_gene: TRBJ2-3
v_gene: TRBV20-1
CDR3aa: SARGVAGVGSDTQY

j_gene: TRBJ1-1
v_gene: TRBV7-9
CDR3aa: ASNQQGTEAF

j_gene: TRBJ2-5
v_gene: TRBV15
CDR3aa: ATSRAGETQY

j_gene: TRBJ2-1
v_gene: TRBV15
CDR3aa: ATSRGGTVVSSYNEQF

j_gene: TRBJ1-2
v_gene: TRBV6-5
CDR3aa: ASSYLGTGSYGYT

j_gene: TRBJ2-5
v_gene: TRBV25-1
CDR3aa: ASAVPGGGTQY

j_gene: TRBJ2-5
v_gene: TRBV4-3
CDR3aa: ASSQEGSSGGLETQY

j_gene: TRBJ1-1
v_gene: TRBV7-3
CDR3aa: ASSLDPFTEAF

j_gene: TRBJ2-7
v_gene: TRBV10-3
CDR3aa: AISIGTALGYEQY

j_gene: TRBJ2-1
v_gene: TRBV7-6
CDR3aa: ASRGPGNEQF

j_gene: TRBJ2-2
v_gene: TRBV7-2
CDR3aa: ASPGSIVLNTGELF

j_gene: TRBJ2-1
v_gene: TRBV3-1
CDR3aa: ASSQGGDYNEQF

j_gene: TRBJ1-2
v_gene: TRBV20-1
CDR3aa: SARDRDRGLNYGYT

j_gene: TRBJ1-5
v_gene: TRBV19
CDR3aa: ASSIRTGPGQPQH

j_gene: TRBJ1-1
v_gene: TRBV10-3
CDR3aa: AISEGRQGEAF